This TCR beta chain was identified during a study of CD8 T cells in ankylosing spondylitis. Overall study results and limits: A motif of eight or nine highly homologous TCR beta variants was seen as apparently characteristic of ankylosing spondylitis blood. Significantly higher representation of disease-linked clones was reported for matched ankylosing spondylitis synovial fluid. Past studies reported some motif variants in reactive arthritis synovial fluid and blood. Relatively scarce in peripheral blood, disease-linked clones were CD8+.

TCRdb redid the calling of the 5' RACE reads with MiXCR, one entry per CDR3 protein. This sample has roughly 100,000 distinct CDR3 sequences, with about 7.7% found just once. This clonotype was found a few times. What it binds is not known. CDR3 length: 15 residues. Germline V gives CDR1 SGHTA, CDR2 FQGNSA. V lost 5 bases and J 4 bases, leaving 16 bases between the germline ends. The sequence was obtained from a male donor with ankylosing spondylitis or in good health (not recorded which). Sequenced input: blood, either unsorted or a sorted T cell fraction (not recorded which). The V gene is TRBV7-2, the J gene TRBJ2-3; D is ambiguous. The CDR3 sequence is CASSGKPYLADTQYF. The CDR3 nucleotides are TGTGCCAGCAGCGGGAAGCCCTACCTCGCAGATACGCAGTATTTT.